Following are 17 T cell receptor beta chains from one sample sequenced in a study of blood T cell repertoires in COVID-19. Repertoires were generated with immunoSEQ multiplex PCR, while TCRdb's copy carries only in-frame clones and drops some. This sample carries some 200,000 clones, 80% to 90% of them seen once, and the ten largest clones take about 0.95%. The sample taken for sequencing was peripheral blood. These receptors all come from a woman aged 18-35 years who had recovered from COVID-19.

A single count supports this clone. The chain carries TRBV2 and TRBJ2-3; 9 nucleotides line up with TRBD1. The V gene end was trimmed by 6 bases and the J gene end by 4 bases; junction bases not matched to a gene: 11. Germline V lookup: CDR1 SNHLY, CDR2 FYNNEI. This CDR3 has 16 residues. CDR3 coding DNA: TGTGCCAGCAGAGACACCCCGGGACAGGGTTCAGATACGCAGTATTTT. Amino acid sequence: CASRDTPGQGSDTQYF.

The chain employs TRBV2 and TRBJ1-4, with TRBD1 identical over 8 bases. CDR1 is SNHLY and CDR2 is FYNNEI in the germline V gene. The CDR3 spans 14 residues. J gave up 7 bases and V 5 bases, and 6 bases lay outside the gene matches. CDR3 in amino acids: CASSRQGSGEKLFF. The CDR3 DNA reads TGTGCCAGCAGTCGACAGGGGTCGGGTGAAAAACTGTTTTTT.

Here the CDR3 DNA reads TGTGCCAGCAGCTTGGGTGCGGACTATGGCTACACCTTC. This encodes CASSLGADYGYTF. The chain joins TRBV5-6 to TRBJ1-2; D is uncertain. V was cut by 0 bases and J by 3 bases, with 6 bases left in between. The CDR3 runs 13 residues. In germline, CDR1 is SGHDT, CDR2 YYEEEE.

This chain links TRBV5-6 with TRBJ2-5; D call uncertain. Trimming stripped 2 bases from V and 5 bases from J, with 4 bases between. The CDR3 spans 11 residues. Germline loops: CDR1 SGHDT, CDR2 YYEEEE. DNA for the CDR3: TGTGCCAGCAGCTTCGGGGAGACCCAGTACTTC. Its protein product is CASSFGETQYF.

The CDR3 region is CASSRYRDRRDQETQYF. The CDR3, as DNA: TGTGCCAGCAGCCGATACCGGGACAGGAGGGACCAAGAGACCCAGTACTTC. V is TRBV7-9 and J is TRBJ2-5; 8 bases agree with TRBD1. This CDR3 contains 17 residues. The J segment lost 0 bases and the V segment lost 5 bases, leaving 11 bases of the junction unmatched. The germline V gene encodes CDR1 SEHNR and CDR2 FQNEAQ (reference sequence).

The genes are TRBV3-1 (or the pseudogene TRBV3-2) and TRBJ1-3, with 8 bases that match TRBD1. The V gene's germline CDR1 is LGHDT and CDR2 YNNKEL (reference sequence). V gave up 4 bases and J gave up 4 bases; unmatched junction bases: 6. The length of the CDR3 is 15 residues. The CDR3 sequence: CASSLRTGQGNTIYF. For the CDR3, the DNA is TGTGCCAGCAGCCTCCGGACAGGGCAAGGAAACACCATATATTTT.

The chain's CDR3 is CAISEPWTGKGDTQYF. The CDR3 coding sequence is TGTGCCATCAGTGAGCCCTGGACAGGGAAAGGAGATACGCAGTATTTT. This chain links TRBV10-3 with TRBJ2-3, with 8 bases aligning to TRBD1. Trimming took 2 bases from V and 5 from J; bases not matched to a gene: 9. Germline CDR1 ENHRY, CDR2 SYGVKD. The CDR3 length is 16 residues.

This clone was seen a single time. The CDR3 region is CASSQDRGLNTEAFF. The CDR3 bases are TGCGCCAGCAGCCAAGATCGAGGGTTGAACACTGAAGCTTTCTTT. The chain combines TRBV4-3 with TRBJ1-1; no clear D. The germline V and J ends were trimmed by 0 bases and 0 bases, with 8 bases remaining between them. The CDR3 covers 15 residues. The V gene's germline CDR1 is LGHNA and CDR2 YSLEER.

This chain links TRBV2 with TRBJ2-7; 13 positions match TRBD2. The trim removed 4 bases at V and 3 bases at J, leaving 9 bases unmatched. Germline assignment: CDR1 SNHLY and CDR2 FYNNEI. This CDR3 is 17 amino acids long. DNA of the CDR3: TGTGCCAGCAGTGGACTAGCGGGAGGATGGGGGGACTACGAGCAGTACGTC. It encodes CASSGLAGGWGDYEQYV.

The rearrangement uses TRBV6-2 or TRBV6-3 and TRBJ2-7; D may be TRBD2 (6 bases). The germline V and J ends were trimmed by 5 bases and 5 bases, with 16 bases remaining between them. CDR1 and CDR2 from the germline V gene are MNHEY and SVGEGT. The CDR3 contains 14 residues. The CDR3 loop is CASSTPGLSHEQYV. The CDR3, as DNA: TGTGCCAGCAGTACCCCGGGACTTAGCCACGAGCAGTACGTC.

This clone was observed once. The chain has TRBV7-3 and TRBJ2-7; 8 bases agree with TRBD1. The germline V gene has CDR1 SGHTA and CDR2 FQGTGA. This CDR3 is 15 amino acids long. Trimming cost V 5 bases and J 1 base; bases outside gene matches: 7. The CDR3 spells CASSPGTGPSYEQYF. The CDR3, as DNA: TGTGCCAGCAGCCCAGGGACAGGACCTTCCTACGAGCAGTACTTC.

The J gene is TRBJ2-1, the V gene TRBV24-1; a weak D match, TRBD1 (7 bases). Germline values: CDR1 KGHDR, CDR2 SFDVKD. CDR3 length equals 16 residues. The V end was cut by 4 bases, the J end by 0 bases, with 12 bases between. In nucleotides, the CDR3 is TGTGCCACCAGTGACCCAGGGGGGAGCTCCTACAATGAGCAGTTCTTC. Its protein is CATSDPGGSSYNEQFF.

The J gene is TRBJ2-7, the V gene TRBV7-9; TRBD2 matches 7 bases. The CDR3 is 15 residues long. V was pared by 2 bases and J by 6 bases, with 10 bases of the junction left unmatched. CDR1 is SEHNR and CDR2 is FQNEAQ in the germline V gene (reference sequence). Here the CDR3 DNA reads TGTGCCAGCAGCTTAACACGGACTAGGGGTGGCGAGCAGTACTTC. This gives the protein CASSLTRTRGGEQYF. Full variable domain (outside the CDR3, taken from reference TRBV7-9 and TRBJ2-7): DTGVSQNPRHKITKRGQNVTFRCDPISEHNRLYWYRQTLGQGPEFLTYFQNEAQLEKSRLLSDRFSAERPKGSFSTLEIQRTEQGDSAMYLCASSLTRTRGGEQYFGPGTRLTVT.

V usage is TRBV5-1 and J usage is TRBJ1-5; D is undetermined. The CDR3 spans 13 residues. The V and J ends lost 4 bases and 1 base respectively, with 6 bases between them. Per the germline V gene, CDR1 is SGHRS and CDR2 is YFSETQ. The CDR3 reads CASSRGSNQPQHF. In DNA, the CDR3 is TGCGCCAGCAGCCGAGGGAGCAATCAGCCCCAGCATTTT.

CDR3: CASTGLAGAQTGANVLTF. CDR3 nucleotide sequence: TGTGCCAGCACGGGACTAGCGGGAGCGCAGACTGGGGCCAACGTCCTGACTTTC. The rearrangement joins TRBV2 to TRBJ2-6; TRBD2 aligns across 14 bases. V lost 7 bases to trimming and J lost 2 bases; unmatched junction nucleotides: 7. The CDR3 covers 18 residues. Germline-derived CDR1 and CDR2 are SNHLY and FYNNEI.

This clone has just one count. This chain joins TRBV6-5 and TRBJ1-4, with a tentative D call TRBD1 (6 bases). V lost 4 bases and J lost 6, with 15 bases in between. From germline, CDR1 is MNHEY and CDR2 SVGAGI. The CDR3 runs to 15 residues. The CDR3 is CASSSQGGLDEKLFF. The CDR3 region has the DNA TGTGCCAGCAGTTCACAGGGAGGGTTGGATGAAAAACTGTTTTTT.

This clone was counted once. The rearrangement links TRBV7-9 to TRBJ2-5; 10 bases fit TRBD2. The CDR3 is made up of 16 amino acids. The germline CDR1 and CDR2 sequences are SEHNR and FQNEAQ (reference sequence). Trimming removed 2 bases from V and 2 bases from J; junction bases left unmatched: 5. CDR3 protein: CASSLRTSGRQETQYF. CDR3 DNA sequence: TGTGCCAGCAGCTTAAGGACTAGCGGTCGGCAAGAGACCCAGTACTTC.